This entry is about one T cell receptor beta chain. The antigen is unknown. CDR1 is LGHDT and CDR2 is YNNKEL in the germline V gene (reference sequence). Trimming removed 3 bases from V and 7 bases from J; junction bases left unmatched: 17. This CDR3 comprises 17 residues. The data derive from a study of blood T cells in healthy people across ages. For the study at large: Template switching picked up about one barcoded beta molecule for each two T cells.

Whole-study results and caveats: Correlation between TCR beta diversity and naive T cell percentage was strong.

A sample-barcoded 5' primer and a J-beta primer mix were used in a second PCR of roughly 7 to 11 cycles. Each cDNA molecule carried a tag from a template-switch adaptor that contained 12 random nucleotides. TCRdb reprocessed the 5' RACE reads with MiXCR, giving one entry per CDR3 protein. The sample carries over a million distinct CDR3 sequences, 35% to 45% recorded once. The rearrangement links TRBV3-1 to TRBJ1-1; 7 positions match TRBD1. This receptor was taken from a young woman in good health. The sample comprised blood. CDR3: CASSQPLSGGASGEAFF. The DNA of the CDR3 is TGTGCCAGCAGCCAGCCACTCTCAGGGGGGGCTTCCGGTGAAGCTTTCTTT.